The clone carrying this T cell receptor beta chain was seen only a few times. This record comes from a study of blood T cells in healthy people across ages. A second PCR, run for roughly 7 to 12 cycles, used a sample-barcoded 5' primer plus a J-beta primer mix. Every cDNA molecule bore a tag from a template-switch adaptor containing 12 random nucleotides. TCRdb analysed the 5' RACE reads with MiXCR anew, one entry per CDR3 protein. This repertoire shows some 1.5 million distinct CDR3 sequences, about 30% found once; its top ten account for roughly 8.2%. V lost 0 bases and J 5 bases, leaving 13 bases between the germline ends. This CDR3 is 16 amino acids long. The sample providers were healthy Caucasian people from Russia, aged roughly 6 to 95. With each sample, at least 6 micrograms of total RNA were extracted.

The sample consisted of blood. This TCR was sampled from a woman in her 30s in good health. The chain is built from TRBV12-3 or TRBV12-4 and TRBJ2-2, with D possibly being TRBD1 or TRBD2 (6 bases each). The CDR3 reads CASSLAEGGRTGELFF. CDR3 coding DNA: TGTGCCAGCAGTTTAGCGGAGGGGGGCAGGACCGGGGAGCTGTTTTTT.